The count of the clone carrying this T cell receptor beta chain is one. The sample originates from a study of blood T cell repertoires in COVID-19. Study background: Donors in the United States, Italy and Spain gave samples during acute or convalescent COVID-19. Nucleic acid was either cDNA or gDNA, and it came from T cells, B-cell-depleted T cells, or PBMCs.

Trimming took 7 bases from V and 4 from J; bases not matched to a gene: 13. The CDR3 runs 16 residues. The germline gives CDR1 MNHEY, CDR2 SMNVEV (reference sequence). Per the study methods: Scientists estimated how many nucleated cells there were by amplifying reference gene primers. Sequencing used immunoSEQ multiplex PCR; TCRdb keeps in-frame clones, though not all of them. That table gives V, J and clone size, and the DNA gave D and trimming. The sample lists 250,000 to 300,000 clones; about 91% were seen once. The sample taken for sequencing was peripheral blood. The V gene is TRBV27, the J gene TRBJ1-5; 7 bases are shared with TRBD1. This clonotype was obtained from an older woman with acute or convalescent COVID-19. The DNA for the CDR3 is TGTGCCAGCATCCTACTCGACAGGGCCTTAAATCAGCCCCAGCATTTT. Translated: CASILLDRALNQPQHF.